What follows are 5 T cell receptor beta chains derived from one specimen sequenced in a study of cytomegalovirus exposure and HLA in healthy donors. Amplification used 60 Vbeta primers and 13 Jbeta primers. TCRdb's table, derived via immunoSEQ multiplex PCR, lists solely in-frame clones and lacks some. The table has roughly 62,000 clones, approximately 80% seen once; the top ten hold 3% to 4%. Source material: PBMCs. All receptors come from a woman aged 35 to 49 in good health and CMV-seropositive.

This chain uses TRBV2 with TRBJ1-4; D possibly corresponds to TRBD1 (6 bases). V lost 1 base, J lost 1 base, and 25 bases lay in between. CDR3 length equals 21 residues. CDR1 is SNHLY and CDR2 is FYNNEI in the germline V gene. The chain's CDR3 is CASSEVPLRGGPGGTNEKLFF. The CDR3 coding sequence is TGTGCCAGCAGTGAAGTTCCGTTGAGGGGGGGGCCCGGGGGAACTAATGAAAAACTGTTTTTT.

The J gene is TRBJ1-2, the V gene TRBV7-2; unclear D gene. V shed 2 bases and J shed 2 bases, with 3 bases lying between them. Looked up from germline, CDR1 is SGHTA and CDR2 is FQGNSA. This CDR3 comprises 12 residues. The CDR3 DNA follows: TGTGCCAGCAGCTTACTCAACTATGGCTACACCTTC. This gives the protein CASSLLNYGYTF.

This clone has only a few counts. The chain employs TRBV7-2 and TRBJ1-5; 9 bases line up with TRBD1. J lost 6 bases, V lost 4 bases, and 7 bases had no gene match. The CDR3 spans 15 residues. Germline lookup yields CDR1 SGHTA and CDR2 FQGNSA. This chain's CDR3 is CASSSYGTGLQPQHF. The CDR3 region has the DNA TGTGCCAGCAGCTCATACGGGACAGGGCTTCAGCCCCAGCATTTT.

The chain uses TRBV5-1 and TRBJ2-7, with D uncertain. The CDR3 extends over 13 amino acids. Trimming left V 2 bases short and J 3 bases short, with 9 bases between. Germline-derived CDR1 and CDR2 are SGHRS and YFSETQ. In nucleotides, the CDR3 is TGCGCCAGCAGCTTCCAAGAGGACTACGAGCAGTACTTC. This gives the protein CASSFQEDYEQYF. Variable domain in full (rest from reference TRBV5-1 and TRBJ2-7): KAGVTQTPRYLIKTRGQQVTLSCSPISGHRSVSWYQQTPGQGLQFLFEYFSETQRNKGNFPGRFSGRQFSNSRSEMNVSTLELGDSALYLCASSFQEDYEQYFGPGTRLTVT.

The V call is TRBV30, the J call TRBJ1-5, with D uncertain. Trimming left V 2 bases short and J 2 bases short, with 13 bases between. Germline CDR1 reads GTSNPN; CDR2 reads SVGIG (reference sequence). The CDR3 is 15 residues long. This CDR3 is CAWSSEVLGNQPQHF. The CDR3 DNA sequence: TGTGCCTGGAGTAGCGAGGTTTTGGGCAATCAGCCCCAGCATTTT.